A single T cell receptor (beta chain) is shown here with its context. The data derive from a study of T cell changes during pregnancy in multiple sclerosis. The method was immunoSEQ multiplex PCR; TCRdb's version includes in-frame clones alone and lacks a portion of them. The sample has 80,000 to 130,000 clones; almost 95% are singletons. Germline V gene sequence: CDR1 KGHSH, CDR2 LQKENI. V lost 3 bases, J lost 5 bases, and 10 bases lay in between. CDR3 size: 13 residues. The starting material was peripheral blood, obtained before pregnancy. This chain joins TRBV18 and TRBJ2-5; D gene ambiguous. The TCR originated in a female donor with multiple sclerosis, enrolled in a pregnancy study. The CDR3 reads CASSPGFQETQYF. The CDR3 DNA is TGTGCCAGCTCACCGGGCTTTCAGGAGACCCAGTACTTC.